Given below is one T cell receptor (beta chain) in context. The antigen remains undetermined. This record belongs to a study of CXCR3-negative and CXCR3-positive naive CD8 T cells. Study results and limitations: Naive cells used TRBV-TRBJ genes in much the same way whether CXCR3-negative or CXCR3-positive; memory cells did not. TRB CDR3 hydrophobicity was greater in CXCR3-positive naive cells than in CXCR3-negative naive cells.

The sorting of each CD8+ T cell subset was done in triplicate, at more than 250,000 cells each. CDR3 size: 14 residues. Germline V gene sequence: CDR1 SGHRS, CDR2 YFSETQ. TRB cDNA was prepared as libraries by UMI-labeled 5' RACE. After re-calling the 5' RACE reads, TCRdb lists one entry per CDR3 protein, DNA absent. This listing includes under 110,000 distinct CDR3 sequences. This sequence originates from a human donor in good health. Some clones in this sample may be carry-over from other donors' samples. The sequenced sample was naive CXCR3+ CD8+ T cells from blood. The subset denotes: CD45RO-CCR7+CD27+CD95- naive CD8+ T cells expressing CXCR3 (TNR3+). V is TRBV5-1 and J is TRBJ1-4; there is no DNA to check the TCRdb D call of TRBD1. The chain's CDR3 is CASSWGTGDEKLFF.